The T cell receptor (beta chain) under discussion was sequenced for a study of shared clonotypes between healthy human individuals. Germline CDR1 and CDR2: SNHLY and FYNNEI. CDR3 length equals 14 residues. Losses at the gene ends were 5 bases for V and 5 bases for J; bases not matched to a gene: 7. Profiled with immunoSEQ multiplex PCR; TCRdb holds only in-frame clones, not every one. The sample holds a few hundred thousand clones, roughly 97% seen once. The receptor was isolated from a woman in her twenties or thirties in good health. The rearrangement links TRBV2 to TRBJ2-5; 8 positions agree with TRBD2. Sequencing used naive CD4+ T cells sorted from blood. Described subset: CD45RA+ positively selected. CDR3 sequence (DNA): TGTGCCAGCAGTACGACTAGCGTTTGGGAGACCCAGTACTTC. Residues: CASSTTSVWETQYF. The complete variable domain, with remaining parts taken from reference TRBV2 and TRBJ2-5, reads EPEVTQTPSHQVTQMGQEVILRCVPISNHLYFYWYRQILGQKVEFLVSFYNNEISEKSEIFDDQFSVERPDGSNFTLKIRSTKLEDSAMYFCASSTTSVWETQYFGPGTRLLVL.